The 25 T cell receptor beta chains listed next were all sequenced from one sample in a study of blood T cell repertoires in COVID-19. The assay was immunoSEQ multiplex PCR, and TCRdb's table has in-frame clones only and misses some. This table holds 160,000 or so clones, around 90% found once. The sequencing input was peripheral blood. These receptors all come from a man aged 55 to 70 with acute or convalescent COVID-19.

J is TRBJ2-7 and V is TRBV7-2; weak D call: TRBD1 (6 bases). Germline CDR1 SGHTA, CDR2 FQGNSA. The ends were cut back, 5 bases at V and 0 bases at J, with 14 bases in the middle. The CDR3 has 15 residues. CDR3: CASSTRQADSYEQYF. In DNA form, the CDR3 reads TGTGCCAGCAGCACGCGACAGGCTGACTCCTACGAGCAGTACTTC. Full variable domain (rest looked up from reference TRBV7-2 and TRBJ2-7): GAGVSQSPSNKVTEKGKDVELRCDPISGHTALYWYRQSLGQGLEFLIYFQGNSAPDKSGLPSDRFSAERTGGSVSTLTIQRTQQEDSAVYLCASSTRQADSYEQYFGPGTRLTVT.

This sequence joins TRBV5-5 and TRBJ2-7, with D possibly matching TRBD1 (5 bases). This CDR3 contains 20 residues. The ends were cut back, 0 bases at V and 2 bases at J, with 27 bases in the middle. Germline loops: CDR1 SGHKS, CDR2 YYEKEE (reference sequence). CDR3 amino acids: CASSLVGPGSSGTVAYEQYF. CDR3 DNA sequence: TGTGCCAGCAGCTTGGTGGGGCCAGGGTCTTCGGGTACCGTCGCCTACGAGCAGTACTTC.

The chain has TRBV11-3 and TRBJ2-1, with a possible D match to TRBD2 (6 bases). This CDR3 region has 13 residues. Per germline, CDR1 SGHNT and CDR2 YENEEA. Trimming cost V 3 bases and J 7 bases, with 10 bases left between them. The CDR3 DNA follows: TGTGCCAGCAGCTTTGGGGGGAGGAATGAGCAGTTCTTC. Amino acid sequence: CASSFGGRNEQFF.

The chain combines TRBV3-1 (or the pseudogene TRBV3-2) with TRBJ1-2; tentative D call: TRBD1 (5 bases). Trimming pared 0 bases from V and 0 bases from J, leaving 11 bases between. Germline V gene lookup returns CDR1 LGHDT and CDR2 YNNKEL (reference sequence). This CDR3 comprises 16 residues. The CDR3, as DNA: TGTGCCAGCAGCCAAGACCGTGGCAGGGCTAACTATGGCTACACCTTC. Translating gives CASSQDRGRANYGYTF.

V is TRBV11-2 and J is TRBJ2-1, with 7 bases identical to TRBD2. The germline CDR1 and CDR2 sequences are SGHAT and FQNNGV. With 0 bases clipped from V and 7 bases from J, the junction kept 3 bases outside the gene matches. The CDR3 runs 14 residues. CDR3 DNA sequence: TGTGCCAGCAGCTTAGACGGGGGGTGGAATGAGCAGTTCTTC. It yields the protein CASSLDGGWNEQFF.

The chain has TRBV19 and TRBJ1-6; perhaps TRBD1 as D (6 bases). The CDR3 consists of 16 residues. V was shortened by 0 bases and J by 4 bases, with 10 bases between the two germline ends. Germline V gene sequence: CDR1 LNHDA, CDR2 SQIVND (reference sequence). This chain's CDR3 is CASSIDLTGYNSPLHF. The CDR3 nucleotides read TGTGCCAGTAGTATAGATCTAACAGGGTATAATTCACCCCTCCACTTT.

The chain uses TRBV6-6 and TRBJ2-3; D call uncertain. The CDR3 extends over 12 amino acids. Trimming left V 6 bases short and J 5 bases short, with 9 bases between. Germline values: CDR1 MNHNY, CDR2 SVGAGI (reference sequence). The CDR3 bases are TGTGCCAGCAGCCAGATGAAAGATACGCAGTATTTT. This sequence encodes CASSQMKDTQYF.

In DNA form, the CDR3 reads TGCGCCAGCTCCACGGGAGGGAGAGATAACTATGGCTACACCTTC. Translated, it gives CASSTGGRDNYGYTF. This sequence joins TRBV5-1 and TRBJ1-2, with D uncertain. CDR3 length: 15 amino acids. V shed 7 bases and J shed 1 base, with 17 bases lying between them. Germline-derived CDR1 and CDR2 are SGHRS and YFSETQ. The whole variable domain, filled in from reference TRBV5-1 and TRBJ1-2, reads KAGVTQTPRYLIKTRGQQVTLSCSPISGHRSVSWYQQTPGQGLQFLFEYFSETQRNKGNFPGRFSGRQFSNSRSEMNVSTLELGDSALYLCASSTGGRDNYGYTFGSGTRLTVV.

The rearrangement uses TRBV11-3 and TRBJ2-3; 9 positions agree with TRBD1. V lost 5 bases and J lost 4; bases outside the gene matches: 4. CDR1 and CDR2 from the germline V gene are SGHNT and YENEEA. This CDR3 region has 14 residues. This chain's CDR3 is CASSLGQGSDTQYF. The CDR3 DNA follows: TGTGCCAGCAGCCTGGGACAGGGATCAGATACGCAGTATTTT.

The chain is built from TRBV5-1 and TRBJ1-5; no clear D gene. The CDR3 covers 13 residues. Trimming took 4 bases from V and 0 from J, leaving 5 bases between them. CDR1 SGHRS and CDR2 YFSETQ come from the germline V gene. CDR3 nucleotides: TGCGCCAGCAGCCCGGGTAGCAATCAGCCCCAGCATTTT. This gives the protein CASSPGSNQPQHF.

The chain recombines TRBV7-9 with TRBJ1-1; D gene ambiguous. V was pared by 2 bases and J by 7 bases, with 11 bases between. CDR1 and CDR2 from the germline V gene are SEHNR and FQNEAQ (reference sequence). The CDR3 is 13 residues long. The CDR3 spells CASSLMNSGEAFF. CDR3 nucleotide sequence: TGTGCCAGCAGCTTAATGAATTCCGGTGAAGCTTTCTTT.

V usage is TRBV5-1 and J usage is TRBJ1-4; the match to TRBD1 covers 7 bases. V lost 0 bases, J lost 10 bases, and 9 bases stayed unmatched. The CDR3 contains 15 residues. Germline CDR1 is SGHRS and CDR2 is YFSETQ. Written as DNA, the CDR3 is TGCGCCAGCAGCTTGGCTGTAGGGGGCGTAGGAAAACTGTTTTTT. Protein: CASSLAVGGVGKLFF.

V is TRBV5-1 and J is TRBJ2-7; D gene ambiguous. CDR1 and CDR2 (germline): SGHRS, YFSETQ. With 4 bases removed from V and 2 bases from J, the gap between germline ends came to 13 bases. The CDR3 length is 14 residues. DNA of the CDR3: TGCGCCAGCAGCATAACTACGCCTGCCTACGAGCAGTACTTC. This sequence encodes CASSITTPAYEQYF.

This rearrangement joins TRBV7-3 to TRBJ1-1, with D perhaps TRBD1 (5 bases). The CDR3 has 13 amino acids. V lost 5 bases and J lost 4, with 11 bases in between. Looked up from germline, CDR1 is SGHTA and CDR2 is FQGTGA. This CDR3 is CASSPPGRTEAFF. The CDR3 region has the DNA TGTGCCAGCAGCCCCCCAGGGCGCACTGAAGCTTTCTTT. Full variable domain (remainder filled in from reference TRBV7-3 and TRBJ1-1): GAGVSQTPSNKVTEKGKYVELRCDPISGHTALYWYRQSLGQGPEFLIYFQGTGAADDSGLPNDRFFAVRPEGSVSTLKIQRTERGDSAVYLCASSPPGRTEAFFGQGTRLTVV.

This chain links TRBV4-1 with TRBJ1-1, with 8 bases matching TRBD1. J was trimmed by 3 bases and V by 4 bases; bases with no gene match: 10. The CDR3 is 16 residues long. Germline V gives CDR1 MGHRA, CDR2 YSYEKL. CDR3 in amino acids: CASSPNFRDRYTEAFF. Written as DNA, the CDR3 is TGCGCCAGCAGCCCCAACTTCCGGGACAGGTACACTGAAGCTTTCTTT.

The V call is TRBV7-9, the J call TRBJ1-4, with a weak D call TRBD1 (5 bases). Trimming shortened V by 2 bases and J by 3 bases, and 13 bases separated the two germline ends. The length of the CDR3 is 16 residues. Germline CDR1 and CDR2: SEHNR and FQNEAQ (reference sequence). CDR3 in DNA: TGTGCCAGCAGCTTAATAGGGACTGCGGCTAATGAAAAACTGTTTTTT. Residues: CASSLIGTAANEKLFF.

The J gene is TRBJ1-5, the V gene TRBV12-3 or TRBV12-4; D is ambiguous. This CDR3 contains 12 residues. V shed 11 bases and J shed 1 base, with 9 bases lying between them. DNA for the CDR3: TGTGCCTGCGGTGGCAGCAATCAGCCCCAGCATTTT. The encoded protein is CACGGSNQPQHF.

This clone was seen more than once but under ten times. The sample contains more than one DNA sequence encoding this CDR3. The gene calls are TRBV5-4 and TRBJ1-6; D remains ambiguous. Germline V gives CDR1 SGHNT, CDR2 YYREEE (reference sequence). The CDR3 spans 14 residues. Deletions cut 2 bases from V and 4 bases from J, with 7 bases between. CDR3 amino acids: CASSLDRYNSPLHF. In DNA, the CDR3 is TGTGCCAGCAGCTTAGATAGATATAATTCACCCCTCCACTTT.

DNA for the CDR3: TGTGCCACCAGTGAACCAAACGCCCTAGCGGGGACTGCTCGGTTAGAAGATACGCAGTATTTT. Translating gives CATSEPNALAGTARLEDTQYF. The chain couples TRBV24-1 to TRBJ2-3; the match to TRBD2 covers 9 bases. The ends lost 4 bases at V and 5 bases at J; junction bases unmatched: 24. This CDR3 has 21 residues. In germline, CDR1 is KGHDR, CDR2 SFDVKD.

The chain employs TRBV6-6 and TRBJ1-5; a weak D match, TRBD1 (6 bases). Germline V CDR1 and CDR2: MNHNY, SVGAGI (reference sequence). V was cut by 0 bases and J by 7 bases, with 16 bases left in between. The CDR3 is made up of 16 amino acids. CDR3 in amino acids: CASSYSVAGVQQPQHF. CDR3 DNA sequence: TGTGCCAGCAGTTACTCGGTGGCAGGGGTTCAACAGCCCCAGCATTTT.

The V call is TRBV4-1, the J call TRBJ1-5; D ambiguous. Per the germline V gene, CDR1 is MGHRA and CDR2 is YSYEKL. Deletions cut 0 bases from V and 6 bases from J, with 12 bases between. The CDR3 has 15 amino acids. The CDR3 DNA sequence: TGCGCCAGCAGCCAAGAGATTTCGGGTCGTCAGCCCCAGCATTTT. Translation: CASSQEISGRQPQHF.

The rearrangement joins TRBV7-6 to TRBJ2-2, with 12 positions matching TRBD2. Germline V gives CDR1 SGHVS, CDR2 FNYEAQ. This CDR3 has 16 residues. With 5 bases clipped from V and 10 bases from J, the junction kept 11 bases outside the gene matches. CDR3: CASSLDPSGGAKELFF. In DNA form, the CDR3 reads TGTGCCAGCAGCCTCGACCCTAGCGGGGGGGCCAAGGAGCTGTTTTTT.

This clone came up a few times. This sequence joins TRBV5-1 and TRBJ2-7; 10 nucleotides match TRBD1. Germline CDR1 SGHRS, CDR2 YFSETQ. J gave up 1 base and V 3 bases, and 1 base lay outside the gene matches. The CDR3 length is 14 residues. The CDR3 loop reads CASSSGQGSYEQYF. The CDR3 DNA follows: TGCGCCAGCAGCTCGGGACAGGGGTCCTACGAGCAGTACTTC.

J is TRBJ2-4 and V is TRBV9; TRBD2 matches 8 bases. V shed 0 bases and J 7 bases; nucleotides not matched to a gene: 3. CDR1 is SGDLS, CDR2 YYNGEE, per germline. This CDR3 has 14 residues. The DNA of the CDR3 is TGTGCCAGCAGCGTAGCGGGGGGGCCGAACATTCAGTACTTC. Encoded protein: CASSVAGGPNIQYF.

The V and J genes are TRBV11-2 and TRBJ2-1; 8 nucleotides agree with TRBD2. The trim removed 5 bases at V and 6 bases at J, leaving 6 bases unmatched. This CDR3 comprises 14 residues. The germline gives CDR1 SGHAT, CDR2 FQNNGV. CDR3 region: CASSPTGGANEQFF. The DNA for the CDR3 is TGTGCCAGCAGCCCCACCGGGGGGGCCAATGAGCAGTTCTTC.